The present TCR beta chain was sequenced within a study of OX40 agonist ivuxolimab in advanced cancers. About the study: A history of anti-PD-1, anti-PD-L1 or anti-CTLA-4 therapy was acceptable, and over 30% had some.

Repertoires were generated with immunoSEQ multiplex PCR, while TCRdb's copy carries only in-frame clones and drops some. Among about 60,000 clones listed, around nine tenths were seen once. The germline V and J ends were trimmed by 2 bases and 3 bases, with 9 bases remaining between them. This CDR3 is built from 15 residues. The germline gives CDR1 SGDLS, CDR2 YYNGEE. This receptor was taken from an adult with an advanced solid tumor such as melanoma, head and neck, liver or kidney cancer. This sequence joins TRBV9 and TRBJ2-6, with D unclear. The starting material was CD4+ or CD8+ T cells sorted from blood, obtained in a trial of the OX40 agonist ivuxolimab. DNA for the CDR3: TGTGCCAGCAGCGTCGGCCCAGGTGGGGCCAACGTCCTGACTTTC. As protein: CASSVGPGGANVLTF.